This T cell receptor (beta chain) stems from a study of cytomegalovirus exposure and HLA in healthy donors. 60 Vbeta and 13 Jbeta primers were used in PCR. Assay: immunoSEQ multiplex PCR; the TCRdb copy retains only in-frame clones and omits some. The sample records 100,000 to 150,000 clones, roughly 75% being singletons. This CDR3 is 13 amino acids long. Germline CDR1 is SQVTM and CDR2 is ANQGSEA. In the case of this clone: The antigen is not known.

Study-level results: Later analysis demonstrated an association between a missense DCLRE1C variant and TCR beta V- and J-gene trimming.

The V gene is TRBV29-1, the J gene TRBJ2-5, with 9 bases identical to TRBD2. The J call may be wrong; the DNA end is better matched by TRBJ2-7. The sample was PBMCs. The TCR originated in a young man in good health and CMV-seropositive. The CDR3 spells CSVGGLASREQYF. The CDR3 region has the DNA TGCAGCGTGGGGGGACTAGCCTCTCGCGAGCAGTACTTC.